This T cell receptor (beta chain) was obtained from a study of T cell clonality in common variable immunodeficiency. Study-level points and caveats: Shared TCRbeta clones were fewer between CVID subjects than controls. Common variable immunodeficiency TCR beta sequences reportedly had fewer deletions and N-nucleotide insertions.

This clone was counted between two and nine times. Its specificity is not known. The read stops 3 residues short of the end of the CDR3; the missing end is completed from the germline J gene. Germline V gene sequence: CDR1 LNHDA, CDR2 SQIVND (reference sequence). The trim removed 2 bases at V and 3 bases at J, leaving 7 bases unmatched. The CDR3 spans 15 residues. Control and CVID samples contributed equal amounts of genomic DNA. TCRdb keeps only in-frame clones here, not all; method: immunoSEQ multiplex PCR. The sample holds some 14,000 clones, and no clone turns up only once. J is TRBJ2-7 and V is TRBV19, with 7 bases identical to TRBD1. The receptor was derived from a human donor with common variable immunodeficiency. Sequencing used peripheral blood mononuclear cells. Here the CDR3 reads CASSIRRQGDYEQYF. The sequenced part of the CDR3 DNA is TGTGCCAGTAGTATACGAAGACAGGGTGACTACGAG.